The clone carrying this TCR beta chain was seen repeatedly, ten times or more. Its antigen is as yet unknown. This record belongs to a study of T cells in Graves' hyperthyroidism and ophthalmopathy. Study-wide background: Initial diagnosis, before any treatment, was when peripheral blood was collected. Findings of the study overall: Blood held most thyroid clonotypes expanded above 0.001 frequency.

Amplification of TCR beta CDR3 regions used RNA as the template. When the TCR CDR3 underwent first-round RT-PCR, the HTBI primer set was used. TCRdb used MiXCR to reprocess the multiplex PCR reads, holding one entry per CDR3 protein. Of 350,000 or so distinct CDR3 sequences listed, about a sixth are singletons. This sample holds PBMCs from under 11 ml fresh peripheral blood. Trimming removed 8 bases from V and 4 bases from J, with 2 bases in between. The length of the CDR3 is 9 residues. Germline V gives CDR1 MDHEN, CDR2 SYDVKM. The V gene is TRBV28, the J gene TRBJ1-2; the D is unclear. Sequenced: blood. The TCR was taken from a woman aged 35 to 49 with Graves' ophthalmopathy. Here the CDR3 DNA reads TGTGCCAGCGGCTATGGCTACACCTTC. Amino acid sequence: CASGYGYTF.